The 14 T cell receptor beta chains given below trace back to one sample, sequenced in a study of cytomegalovirus exposure and HLA in healthy donors. Primers for the PCR totalled 60 Vbeta and 13 Jbeta. Profiled with immunoSEQ multiplex PCR; TCRdb holds only in-frame clones, not every one. The sample holds some 180,000 clones, about four fifths seen once. Sequencing input: PBMCs. These receptors all come from a man between 35 and 55 years old in good health and CMV-seronegative.

This sequence joins TRBV21-1 and TRBJ2-7; whether TRBD2, the table's D call, matches the DNA was not checked. TRBV21-1 counts as a pseudogene. This CDR3 region has 17 residues. The CDR3 DNA sequence: TGTGCCAGCAGCTCGCAGAAATGGGGACTAGCGGCCTACGAGCAGTACTTC. It specifies CASSSQKWGLAAYEQYF.

Remarks on this clone: The same CDR3 arises from other DNA sequences in this sample as well. The chain combines TRBV7-2 with TRBJ2-1; 11 nucleotides align to TRBD2. Germline V CDR1 and CDR2: SGHTA, FQGNSA. This CDR3 is 15 amino acids long. The ends lost 5 bases at V and 7 bases at J; junction bases unmatched: 7. The CDR3 loop reads CASSLGASGRNEQFF. The CDR3 bases are TGTGCCAGCAGCCTAGGGGCTAGCGGGAGGAATGAGCAGTTCTTC.

The V gene is TRBV11-3, the J gene TRBJ2-7, with a tentative D call TRBD1 (6 bases). Germline CDR1 and CDR2: SGHNT and YENEEA. The CDR3 extends over 13 amino acids. Trimming removed 7 bases from V and 2 bases from J, with 12 bases in between. The CDR3 sequence is CASTPTGTYEQYF. CDR3 nucleotides: TGTGCCAGCACCCCCACAGGGACCTACGAGCAGTACTTC.

This chain connects TRBV5-4 to TRBJ2-1; 7 positions match TRBD1. The CDR3 sequence is 13 residues long. Losses at the gene ends were 0 bases for V and 15 bases for J; bases not matched to a gene: 9. Germline assignment: CDR1 SGHNT and CDR2 YYREEE (reference sequence). CDR3 coding DNA: TGTGCCAGCAGCTTGGACAGGGGACCTACGGGGTTCTTC. Translated, it gives CASSLDRGPTGFF.

V usage is TRBV29-1 and J usage is TRBJ1-5; no clear D. CDR1 is SQVTM and CDR2 is ANQGSEA in the germline V gene. CDR3 length: 13 residues. With 0 bases removed from V and 3 bases from J, the gap between germline ends came to 6 bases. Here the CDR3 reads CSVEEHHNQPQHF. CDR3 nucleotides: TGCAGCGTTGAAGAACACCACAATCAGCCCCAGCATTTT.

This rearrangement joins TRBV2 to TRBJ1-5, with unresolved D. This CDR3 is built from 14 residues. Trimming took 7 bases from V and 0 from J, leaving 10 bases between them. Germline V gives CDR1 SNHLY, CDR2 FYNNEI. The CDR3 bases are TGTGCCAGCAAACGAGGGAATAGCAATCAGCCCCAGCATTTT. Translated, it gives CASKRGNSNQPQHF.

The genes are TRBV7-2 and TRBJ2-5; 10 bases map to TRBD2. With 1 base clipped from V and 3 bases from J, the junction kept 5 bases outside the gene matches. Germline CDR1 reads SGHTA; CDR2 reads FQGNSA. The CDR3 is 16 amino acids. DNA of the CDR3: TGTGCCAGCAGCTTAGTCGCTCTAGCGGGAGAAGAGACCCAGTACTTC. It yields the protein CASSLVALAGEETQYF. Looking up the rest from reference TRBV7-2 and TRBJ2-5 gives the full variable domain: GAGVSQSPSNKVTEKGKDVELRCDPISGHTALYWYRQSLGQGLEFLIYFQGNSAPDKSGLPSDRFSAERTGGSVSTLTIQRTQQEDSAVYLCASSLVALAGEETQYFGPGTRLLVL.

J is TRBJ1-1 and V is TRBV7-6; D remains unclear. V was shortened by 0 bases and J by 8 bases, with 10 bases between the two germline ends. CDR1 and CDR2 from the germline V gene are SGHVS and FNYEAQ. The CDR3 is 13 residues long. The CDR3 region has the DNA TGTGCCAGCAGCTTAGCGCGAGGCAGAGAAGCTTTCTTT. Translated: CASSLARGREAFF.

The chain has TRBV28 and TRBJ1-2; 9 bases align to TRBD1. Unmatched junction bases numbered 8, after V lost 7 bases and J lost 5 bases. The germline V gene has CDR1 MDHEN and CDR2 SYDVKM. The CDR3 extends over 14 amino acids. CDR3 amino acids: CASTSGQGRYGYTF. The CDR3 DNA reads TGTGCCAGCACCTCCGGACAGGGGAGGTATGGCTACACCTTC.

The rearrangement joins TRBV7-2 to TRBJ1-5, with 7 bases aligning to TRBD1. The CDR3 runs 14 residues. V shed 5 bases, J shed 3 bases, and the junction held 4 bases outside the gene matches. Germline CDR1 and CDR2: SGHTA and FQGNSA. The CDR3 sequence: CASSLGQNNQPQHF. The CDR3 region has the DNA TGTGCCAGCAGCCTGGGACAGAACAATCAGCCCCAGCATTTT.

The chain combines TRBV5-1 with TRBJ2-2, with 7 positions matching TRBD1. The CDR3 consists of 16 residues. Unmatched junction bases numbered 6, after V lost 3 bases and J lost 1 base. CDR1 and CDR2 from the germline V gene are SGHRS and YFSETQ. The CDR3 coding sequence is TGCGCCAGCAGCTCTCGACAGGGTGGGAACACCGGGGAGCTGTTTTTT. It yields the protein CASSSRQGGNTGELFF.

The CDR3 loop reads CASSIDHRGRENIQYF. The CDR3 coding sequence is TGTGCCAGTAGTATAGATCATCGGGGGAGGGAGAACATTCAGTACTTC. This chain links TRBV19 with TRBJ2-4, with TRBD2 identical over 7 bases. V dropped 0 bases and J dropped 7; count of bases not matched to a gene: 9. The CDR3 length is 16 residues. In germline, CDR1 is LNHDA, CDR2 SQIVND (reference sequence).

This sequence joins TRBV11-2 and TRBJ1-2, with 9 positions matching TRBD1. With V trimmed by 4 bases and J by 8 bases, 8 bases remained unmatched. The CDR3 sequence is 14 residues long. Germline-derived CDR1 and CDR2 are SGHAT and FQNNGV. CDR3 region: CASSSHRGRWGYTF. Here the CDR3 DNA reads TGTGCCAGCAGCTCTCACAGGGGGCGTTGGGGCTACACCTTC.

In this sample, this clone turned up a few times. The chain recombines TRBV28 with TRBJ1-2; D ambiguous. Looked up from germline, CDR1 is MDHEN and CDR2 is SYDVKM. The germline V and J ends were trimmed by 10 bases and 0 bases, with 18 bases remaining between them. The CDR3 is made up of 15 amino acids. For the CDR3, the DNA is TGTGCCACCACGAGGGCGATCCTTCCTAACTATGGCTACACCTTC. Encoded protein: CATTRAILPNYGYTF.